Shown below are 2 T cell receptor beta chains from a single sample sequenced in a study of spatial heterogeneity in lung cancer. The time point is: sample taken at primary tumor resection. MiXCR was run by TCRdb on the 5' RACE reads, yielding one entry per CDR3 protein. The table has a few thousand distinct CDR3 sequences, roughly 9% seen once. Findings and limits, study-wide: The number of expanded tumor alpha and beta chains correlated with mutation number.

Their antigens are not known. Here the sequenced sample was lung tumor tissue, taken at surgery. These receptors came from a female donor with early-stage non-small cell lung cancer.

This clonotype is termed medium-sized (0.01 to 0.1%). The CDR3 DNA is TGTGCCAGCAGTTACTCTTCGGGGAAAGAGACCCAGTACTTC. This translates into CASSYSSGKETQYF. The rearrangement joins TRBV6-5 to TRBJ2-5, with D perhaps matching TRBD2 (5 bases). The CDR3 sequence is 14 residues long. Per germline, CDR1 MNHEY and CDR2 SVGAGI. V was pared by 0 bases and J by 3 bases, with 8 bases between.

This clonotype is labeled medium-sized. V usage is TRBV20-1 and J usage is TRBJ2-7; D is unresolved. V was pared by 0 bases and J by 7 bases, with 13 bases between. Per the germline V gene, CDR1 is DFQATT and CDR2 is SNEGSKA (reference sequence). The CDR3 has 13 residues. The CDR3 DNA is TGCAGTGCTAGAGATTTGGTAGGGCGGGAGCAGTACTTC. Translating gives CSARDLVGREQYF.